The 25 T cell receptor beta chains below come from one sample, sequenced in a study of T-cell reconstitution after alpha-beta-depleted transplantation in children. A library of TCRbeta sequences, prepared with unique molecular identifiers, was generated. TCRdb fed the PCR reads into MiXCR, producing one record per CDR3 protein. The table has 45,000 to 55,000 distinct CDR3 sequences, more than 5% seen once. The sample in question was PBMCs, mostly from graft donor cells, obtained 60 days after TCRalphabeta/CD19-depleted stem cell transplant. The source is a female patient aged 2-15 years who had a stem cell transplant for aplastic anemia, so the T cells may come from the graft donor.

This clonotype was seen many times. The genes are TRBV7-9 and TRBJ2-1; 12 nucleotides line up with TRBD2. V lost 2 bases to trimming and J lost 4 bases; unmatched junction nucleotides: 0. This CDR3 contains 15 residues. Germline V gene sequence: CDR1 SEHNR, CDR2 FQNEAQ (reference sequence). The CDR3 spells CASSLLAGGYNEQFF. CDR3 nucleotides: TGTGCCAGCAGCTTACTAGCGGGAGGGTACAATGAGCAGTTCTTC.

Ten or more counts support this clonotype. CDR3 DNA sequence: TGTGCCAGCAGTTACGTACAGGGCGGCACAGATACGCAGTATTTT. The encoded protein is CASSYVQGGTDTQYF. The chain couples TRBV6-5 to TRBJ2-3, with a weak D call TRBD1 (6 bases). The CDR3 runs to 15 residues. Germline V gene data show CDR1 as MNHEY and CDR2 as SVGAGI. Trimming pared 2 bases from V and 1 base from J, leaving 10 bases between.

This clonotype was seen repeatedly, ten times or more. The CDR3 loop is CASSRGAYNEQFF. The CDR3 coding sequence is TGTGCCAGCTCCAGGGGTGCCTACAATGAGCAGTTCTTC. The V gene is TRBV7-9, the J gene TRBJ2-1; the D gene is possibly TRBD1 (6 bases). Germline V gene lookup returns CDR1 SEHNR and CDR2 FQNEAQ (reference sequence). The CDR3 has 13 residues. With 8 bases removed from V and 2 bases from J, the gap between germline ends came to 10 bases.

This clonotype was found many times. This chain connects TRBV12-3 or TRBV12-4 to TRBJ1-4, with 11 bases matching TRBD1. V was pared by 3 bases and J by 10 bases, with 7 bases of the junction left unmatched. This CDR3 region has 15 residues. The CDR3 spells CASSFGQGATGKLFF. In nucleotides, the CDR3 is TGTGCCAGCAGTTTCGGACAGGGGGCGACAGGAAAACTGTTTTTT.

At least ten counts were recorded for this clonotype. The chain employs TRBV4-1 and TRBJ2-7, with TRBD2 matching over 8 bases. The CDR3 is 16 residues long. V lost 0 bases to trimming and J lost 2 bases; unmatched junction nucleotides: 6. Germline V gives CDR1 MGHRA, CDR2 YSYEKL. The CDR3 sequence is CASSQDPGLGAYEQYF. The CDR3 bases are TGCGCCAGCAGCCAAGATCCGGGACTAGGGGCCTACGAGCAGTACTTC.

This clonotype was observed many times. The V and J genes are TRBV11-2 and TRBJ2-1; D call uncertain. Germline-derived CDR1 and CDR2 are SGHAT and FQNNGV. The CDR3 is 12 amino acids. The V gene lost 5 bases and the J gene lost 3 bases, with 5 bases spanning the gap. The CDR3 nucleotides read TGTGCCAGCAGCCACCACTACAATGAGCAGTTCTTC. Its protein is CASSHHYNEQFF.

This clonotype was counted many times. The chain couples TRBV5-1 to TRBJ2-7; possible D gene TRBD2, 5 bases. The V gene lost 1 base and the J gene lost 5 bases, with 10 bases spanning the gap. CDR1 is SGHRS, CDR2 YFSETQ, per germline. The CDR3 is made up of 13 amino acids. CDR3 in DNA: TGCGCCAGCAGCTTGAGAGGGCAGGACGAGCAGTACTTC. As protein: CASSLRGQDEQYF.

This clonotype has ten or more counts. The gene calls are TRBV7-7 and TRBJ2-1; perhaps D is TRBD1 or TRBD2 (6 bases each). The CDR3 loop spans 16 amino acids. V lost 5 bases to trimming and J lost 4 bases, with 18 bases between them. The germline V gene has CDR1 SSHAT and CDR2 FNYEAQ (reference sequence). As DNA, the CDR3 is TGTGCCAGCAGCCCCGTAGGGGGGATGATGTACAATGAGCAGTTCTTC. This sequence encodes CASSPVGGMMYNEQFF.

Many counts were recorded for this clonotype. The chain is built from TRBV29-1 and TRBJ2-1; TRBD1 is a possible D gene (6 bases). Germline V CDR1 and CDR2: SQVTM, ANQGSEA. The CDR3 totals 10 residues. The V end was cut by 4 bases, the J end by 13 bases, with 11 bases between. The CDR3 nucleotides read TGCAGCGTTGGGCCAGGGGAACAGTTCTTC. Translated, it gives CSVGPGEQFF.

There are many counts of this clonotype. This sequence joins TRBV28 and TRBJ2-7; 8 bases align to TRBD2. V was pared by 6 bases and J by 4 bases, with 5 bases of the junction left unmatched. The CDR3 is made up of 13 amino acids. The germline gives CDR1 MDHEN, CDR2 SYDVKM. CDR3 sequence (DNA): TGTGCCAGCAGAACCGCGGGGGGATACGAGCAGTACTTC. Its translation is CASRTAGGYEQYF.

In its sample, this clonotype was seen a few times. The chain has TRBV14 and TRBJ1-1; TRBD1 is a possible D gene (5 bases). V was cut by 3 bases and J by 4 bases, with 12 bases left in between. Germline-derived CDR1 and CDR2 are SGHDN and FVKESK. CDR3 length: 14 amino acids. CDR3 in DNA: TGTGCCAGCAGCCATAGGGGAATAATCACTGAAGCTTTCTTT. Its protein product is CASSHRGIITEAFF.

This clonotype occurred many times. The chain links TRBV12-3 or TRBV12-4 to TRBJ2-2, with 9 bases matching TRBD1. CDR3 length: 15 residues. V lost 3 bases to trimming and J lost 7 bases; unmatched junction nucleotides: 6. This chain's CDR3 is CASSFQGQGGGELFF. Written as DNA, the CDR3 is TGTGCCAGCAGTTTTCAGGGACAGGGAGGCGGGGAGCTGTTTTTT.

This clonotype was recorded at least ten times. V and J are TRBV24-1 and TRBJ1-5; tentative D call: TRBD1 (5 bases). The CDR3 sequence is 14 residues long. CDR1 is KGHDR, CDR2 SFDVKD, per germline. Trimming took off 3 bases at V and 10 bases at J, with 15 bases between the two ends. The chain's CDR3 is CATSDGASLGPQHF. The CDR3 DNA reads TGTGCCACCAGTGATGGGGCCTCTCTGGGTCCCCAGCATTTT.

This clonotype was counted ten times or more. The chain employs TRBV9 and TRBJ1-1, with 10 bases fitting TRBD1. CDR1 and CDR2 (germline): SGDLS, YYNGEE. V shed 4 bases and J 5 bases; nucleotides not matched to a gene: 8. The CDR3 loop spans 15 amino acids. The CDR3 nucleotides are TGTGCCAGCAGCTGGGACAGGGGTCCGGGGACTGAAGCTTTCTTT. This codes for CASSWDRGPGTEAFF.

In its sample, this clonotype was seen a few times. The chain employs TRBV28 and TRBJ2-1; TRBD2 matches 8 bases. V trimming: 4 bases; J trimming: 4 bases; junction bases outside the gene matches: 9. In germline, CDR1 is MDHEN, CDR2 SYDVKM. The CDR3 sequence is 16 residues long. The CDR3 here is CASSSPLAGHYNEQFF. CDR3 coding DNA: TGTGCCAGCAGTTCCCCTTTAGCGGGACATTACAATGAGCAGTTCTTC. Using reference TRBV28 and TRBJ2-1 for the parts outside the CDR3, the full variable domain is DVKVTQSSRYLVKRTGEKVFLECVQDMDHENMFWYRQDPGLGLRLIYFSYDVKMKEKGDIPEGYSVSREKKERFSLILESASTNQTSMYLCASSSPLAGHYNEQFFGPGTRLTVL.

This clonotype has at least ten counts. The CDR3, as DNA: TGTGCCAGCAGCCCCGGCGCATACGAGCAGTACGTC. This codes for CASSPGAYEQYV. The genes are TRBV7-9 and TRBJ2-7; D gene ambiguous. The CDR3 length is 12 residues. Germline V gene data show CDR1 as SEHNR and CDR2 as FQNEAQ (reference sequence). The ends were cut back, 5 bases at V and 4 bases at J, with 9 bases in the middle.

Relative to its sample, this clonotype is medium-sized. The J gene is TRBJ1-2, the V gene TRBV20-1; no definite D call. The CDR3 sequence is 12 residues long. Per the germline V gene, CDR1 is DFQATT and CDR2 is SNEGSKA (reference sequence). V lost 3 bases to trimming and J lost 4 bases, with 9 bases between them. The DNA for the CDR3 is TGCAGTGCTAGCCGCCAGAGCTATGGCTACACCTTC. This translates into CSASRQSYGYTF.

This clonotype was picked up a small number of times. The rearrangement links TRBV7-8 to TRBJ2-7; D is ambiguous. The CDR3 consists of 18 residues. V was pared by 5 bases and J by 1 base, with 24 bases between. Per the germline V gene, CDR1 is SGHVS and CDR2 is FQNEAQ. The DNA for the CDR3 is TGTGCCAGCAGCCTCCTCGGCCGTGTGAGTAGTGGGTCCTACGAGCAGTACTTC. It specifies CASSLLGRVSSGSYEQYF.

This clonotype was observed many times. The chain joins TRBV28 to TRBJ2-5; 8 bases line up with TRBD2. The CDR3 consists of 15 residues. V shed 5 bases, J shed 0 bases, and the junction held 5 bases outside the gene matches. Germline CDR1 MDHEN, CDR2 SYDVKM. CDR3 sequence reads: CASSPTSAYQETQYF. In DNA, the CDR3 is TGTGCCAGCAGTCCGACTAGCGCGTACCAAGAGACCCAGTACTTC.

This clonotype was seen only a few times. The V gene is TRBV10-2, the J gene TRBJ2-2; tentatively, D is TRBD1 (6 bases). The CDR3 spans 13 residues. V was pared by 6 bases and J by 7 bases, with 12 bases between. The germline V gene encodes CDR1 WSHSY and CDR2 SAAADI. The CDR3 nucleotides read TGCGCCAGCAGAGAAACAGGGAGCGGGGAGCTGTTTTTT. Amino acids: CASRETGSGELFF.

This chain uses TRBV27 with TRBJ2-6; D gene uncertain. CDR3 length: 15 amino acids. V was shortened by 0 bases and J by 0 bases, with 3 bases between the two germline ends. The germline V gene encodes CDR1 MNHEY and CDR2 SMNVEV (reference sequence). The CDR3 sequence is CASSLSPSGANVLTF. CDR3 bases: TGTGCCAGCAGTTTATCGCCCTCTGGGGCCAACGTCCTGACTTTC.

There are many counts of this clonotype. The chain uses TRBV21-1 and TRBJ2-1; TRBD1, the table's D call, was not compared with the DNA. TRBV21-1 is described as a pseudogene. The CDR3 is 16 residues long. This chain's CDR3 is CASQEAAPLYNEEQFF. The DNA for the CDR3 is TGTGCCAGTCAGGAGGCAGCGCCCCTCTACAATGAAGAGCAGTTCTTC.

This clonotype showed up many times. The chain combines TRBV4-1 with TRBJ2-1; the D is unclear. V lost 1 base to trimming and J lost 5 bases, with 6 bases between them. The CDR3 runs 13 residues. CDR1 is MGHRA and CDR2 is YSYEKL in the germline V gene. The CDR3 DNA is TGCGCCAGCAGCCAAGCACGGGACAATGAGCAGTTCTTC. This translates into CASSQARDNEQFF.

The V gene is TRBV3-1, the J gene TRBJ1-4, with D unresolved. This CDR3 has 12 residues. Germline CDR1 LGHDT, CDR2 YNNKEL (reference sequence). Trimming pared 5 bases from V and 8 bases from J, leaving 9 bases between. The CDR3 is CASSFDEEKLFF. CDR3 DNA: TGTGCCAGCAGCTTCGACGAAGAAAAACTGTTTTTT.

The chain has TRBV7-8 and TRBJ1-2, with D perhaps matching TRBD1 (5 bases). The length of the CDR3 is 14 residues. Germline lookup yields CDR1 SGHVS and CDR2 FQNEAQ. V lost 8 bases and J 8 bases, leaving 21 bases between the germline ends. CDR3 sequence (DNA): TGTGCCAGCGATCCGACAGATGCAGTATCCGGCTACACCTTC. Its protein is CASDPTDAVSGYTF.